The present T cell receptor beta chain was sequenced within a study of Graves' ophthalmopathy and Graves' hyperthyroidism. Germline CDR1 is LNHDA and CDR2 is SQIVND (reference sequence). CDR3 length equals 17 residues. Deletions cut 7 bases from V and 0 bases from J, with 21 bases between. The authors amplified TCR beta CDR3 regions from RNA transcripts. HTBI primers were used in a first-round RT-PCR, which preceded a second-round multiplex PCR. TCRdb analysed the multiplex PCR reads with MiXCR anew, one entry per CDR3 protein. The table has about 1.1 million distinct CDR3 sequences, less than 45% seen once; the top ten hold 11%.

The receptor comes from an adult man with Graves' hyperthyroidism. Sequenced material: peripheral blood or thyroid tissue (not recorded which). The V gene is TRBV19, the J gene TRBJ1-1; possibly TRBD1 for D (5 bases). The CDR3 nucleotides are TGTGCCAGTACCCCAGGCACAGGCCTTTACATGAACACTGAAGCTTTCTTT. Protein sequence: CASTPGTGLYMNTEAFF.